This T cell receptor (beta chain) appears in the sequencing data of a study of shared clonotypes between healthy human individuals. Measured with immunoSEQ multiplex PCR; TCRdb has only the in-frame clones, and not every one. The sample holds 2 million to 3 million clones, approximately 90% seen once. The CDR3 is 14 residues long. The germline V gene has CDR1 MNHNS and CDR2 SASEGT. The germline V and J ends were trimmed by 2 bases and 6 bases, with 13 bases remaining between them. The sequence came from a man aged 18 to 30 in good health. Sequenced: naive CD4+ T cells sorted from blood. The subset here: CD45RA+ positively selected. J is TRBJ1-1 and V is TRBV6-1; no firm D call. The CDR3: CASSEKSMVPEAFF. The DNA for the CDR3 is TGTGCCAGCAGTGAAAAATCGATGGTTCCTGAAGCTTTCTTT.